The rows below give T cell receptor beta chains drawn from one sample of a study of blood T cell repertoires in COVID-19. Data came from immunoSEQ multiplex PCR; TCRdb stores just in-frame clones and leaves some out. This table has over 350,000 clones, about 85% appearing once. Sequenced sample: PBMCs or T cells enriched from blood (not recorded which). The receptor source for this set is a young woman with acute COVID-19. Each CDR3 is given without its conserved first and last residue. Fields, in order: CDR3 protein, V gene, J gene.

ASSLVFERAHYEQY,TRBV7-2,TRBJ2-7
ASKGGGGNEKLF,TRBV6-5,TRBJ1-4
ASSLGDRGYEQY,TRBV27,TRBJ2-7
ATSNPTGSNEKLF,TRBV15,TRBJ1-4
ASSPGVSANYGYT,TRBV4-3,TRBJ1-2
ASSAGHFSDTQY,TRBV9,TRBJ2-3
SASGQDLSYEQY,TRBV20-1,TRBJ2-7
ASTRTGEKNIQY,TRBV19,TRBJ2-4
SVRPADFGYT,TRBV29-1,TRBJ1-2
ASPRGTTSTDTQY,TRBV10-1,TRBJ2-3
ASSLVSSGTYEQY,TRBV7-9,TRBJ2-7
ASSSGTSGSTDTQY,TRBV7-3,TRBJ2-3
ASSYVTPSTDTQY,TRBV6-2/TRBV6-3,TRBJ2-3
SVWDSYEQY,TRBV29-1,TRBJ2-7
ASSSTAGYEQY,TRBV5-5,TRBJ2-7
ASSLERTGAYNSPLH,TRBV7-2,TRBJ1-6
ASSQTTESYEQY,TRBV4-3,TRBJ2-7
ASSPGWGNTIY,TRBV6-5,TRBJ1-3
ASSLGRGTDTQY,TRBV5-8,TRBJ2-3
ASSVGPSLGSLQGHGYGYT,TRBV9,TRBJ1-2
ASNPRDTGELF,TRBV7-2,TRBJ2-2
ASSLREGLGNQPQH,TRBV5-7,TRBJ1-5
ASSPPSGQGAQNIQY,TRBV18,TRBJ2-4
ASSFIREGARHKNIQY,TRBV7-9,TRBJ2-4
ASSISSARQGIRNTIY,TRBV19,TRBJ1-3
ASRPGQENTGELF,TRBV19,TRBJ2-2
ASRQSGDTYNEQF,TRBV7-9,TRBJ2-1
SVAEAERNQPQH,TRBV29-1,TRBJ1-5
ASSQDPGLNEKLF,TRBV4-1,TRBJ1-4
ASSAGLDTEAF,TRBV5-5,TRBJ1-1
ASSIQGPNYGYT,TRBV5-4,TRBJ1-2
ASSVDRDNEKLF,TRBV9,TRBJ1-4
ASSRTGGRGNQPQH,TRBV19,TRBJ1-5
ASSESGPGTWGYEQY,TRBV10-2,TRBJ2-7
ASSPLWRGADYNEQF,TRBV18,TRBJ2-1
SVVSGSYEQY,TRBV29-1,TRBJ2-7
ASSYRGLRSYNEQF,TRBV6-5,TRBJ2-1
SVGSVYGYT,TRBV29-1,TRBJ1-2
ASSWTGKNSYEQY,TRBV18,TRBJ2-7
ASILGSLNTEAF,TRBV2,TRBJ1-1
ASSFTGTSGTVEQF,TRBV7-2,TRBJ2-1
ASSAGQGNYEQY,TRBV13,TRBJ2-7
ASSISRNAPNEQF,TRBV19,TRBJ2-1
SATGFPEAF,TRBV20-1,TRBJ1-1
ASSPGTGLSYNSPLH,TRBV19,TRBJ1-6
SATWTGNIQY,TRBV29-1,TRBJ2-4
ATSRDKGLADYEQY,TRBV15,TRBJ2-7
ASRPTGGYGYT,TRBV7-2,TRBJ1-2
ASTPAGQGLYSNQPQH,TRBV21-1,TRBJ1-5
ASSQPGQKIHSYT,TRBV4-1,TRBJ1-2